This T cell receptor beta chain was sequenced in a study of cytomegalovirus exposure and HLA in healthy donors. The PCR made use of 60 Vbeta and 13 Jbeta primers. Sequencing was performed with immunoSEQ multiplex PCR; in TCRdb, only in-frame clones are kept and a portion is missing. The sample lists 150,000 or so clones, 60% to 85% occurring once. Study-wide findings and caveats: Some public TCRs appeared in many individuals, while most sequences were rare. The sole available immune exposure information was CMV serostatus.

Healthy donors of bone marrow made up the group. CDR1 LNHDA and CDR2 SQIVND come from the germline V gene (reference sequence). The CDR3 is 17 amino acids. With 6 bases removed from V and 2 bases from J, the gap between germline ends came to 21 bases. On this clone itself: Antigen unknown.

The source of this sequence is a woman in her forties or fifties in good health and CMV-seropositive. This rearrangement joins TRBV19 to TRBJ2-3; maybe TRBD1 (5 bases). Sequenced material: PBMCs. CDR3 nucleotides: TGTGCCAGTAGCCAAAGGGGCAGGGCGGAGACCACAGATACGCAGTATTTT. Protein sequence: CASSQRGRAETTDTQYF.